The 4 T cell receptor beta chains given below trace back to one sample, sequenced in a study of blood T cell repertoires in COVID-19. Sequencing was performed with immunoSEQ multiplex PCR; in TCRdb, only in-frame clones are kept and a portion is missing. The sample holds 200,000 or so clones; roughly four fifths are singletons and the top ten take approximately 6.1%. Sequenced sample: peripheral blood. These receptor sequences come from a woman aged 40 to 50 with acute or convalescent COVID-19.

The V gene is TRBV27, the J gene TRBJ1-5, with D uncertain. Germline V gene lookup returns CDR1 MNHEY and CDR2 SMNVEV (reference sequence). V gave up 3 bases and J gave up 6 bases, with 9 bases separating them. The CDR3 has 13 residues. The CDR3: CASSLRFLQPQHF. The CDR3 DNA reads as TGTGCCAGCAGTTTGCGGTTTCTTCAGCCCCAGCATTTT.

CDR3 amino acids: CASSSRQGGTEAFF. DNA of the CDR3: TGTGCCAGCAGCTCCCGACAGGGAGGCACTGAAGCTTTCTTT. The rearrangement uses TRBV7-6 and TRBJ1-1, with 7 positions matching TRBD1. Germline lookup yields CDR1 SGHVS and CDR2 FNYEAQ. The CDR3 is made up of 14 amino acids. V was pared by 4 bases and J by 4 bases, with 6 bases of the junction left unmatched.

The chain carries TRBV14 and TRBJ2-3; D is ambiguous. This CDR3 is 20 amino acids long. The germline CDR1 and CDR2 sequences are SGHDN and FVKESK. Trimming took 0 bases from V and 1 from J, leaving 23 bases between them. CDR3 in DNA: TGTGCCAGCAGCCAAGATTCGGCGCAGGTTTGGTTCCTCGGCACAGATACGCAGTATTTT. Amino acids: CASSQDSAQVWFLGTDTQYF.

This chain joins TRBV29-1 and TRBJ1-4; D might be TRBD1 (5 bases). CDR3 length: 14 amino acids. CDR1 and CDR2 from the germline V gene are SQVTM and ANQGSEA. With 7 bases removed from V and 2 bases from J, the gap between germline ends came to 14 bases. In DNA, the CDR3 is TGCAGCGCTGACTCGGGGGGGACTAATGAAAAACTGTTTTTT. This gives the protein CSADSGGTNEKLFF.